This is a list of T cell receptor beta chains from one sample in a study of T cell repertoires in cytomegalovirus infection. Which antigens these TCRs recognize remains unknown. TCRdb re-called the reads through MiXCR, storing one row per CDR3 protein. This sample has fewer than 1,000,000 distinct CDR3 sequences; around 32% occur once, and the top ten carry roughly an eighth. Sample: cultured CD8+ T cells from PBMCs, taken from culture after CMV antigen stimulation. Source of these receptors: a human donor in good health (CMV status not recorded). Some clones in this sample may be carry-over from other donors' samples. CDR3s include the opening cysteine and the closing phenylalanine or tryptophan. D genes are given only for firm matches. Where a row states a size, it is once, few, many or the class of an expanded clone; other rows omit it.

d_call: NA; j_call: TRBJ2-6; clone_size: NA; v_call: TRBV4-3; cdr3_aa: CASSQDLGSGANVLTF; cdr3_nt: TGCGCCAGCAGCCAAGATCTCGGTTCTGGGGCCAACGTCCTGACTTTC
d_call: NA; j_call: TRBJ2-2; clone_size: few; v_call: TRBV7-9; cdr3_aa: CASSSGGTAGELFF; cdr3_nt: TGTGCCAGCAGCTCCGGGGGTACAGCCGGGGAGCTGTTTTTT
d_call: NA; j_call: TRBJ2-6; clone_size: NA; v_call: TRBV20-1; cdr3_aa: CSARGVTSGANVLTF; cdr3_nt: TGCAGTGCTAGAGGGGTTACCTCTGGGGCCAACGTCCTGACTTTC
d_call: TRBD1; j_call: TRBJ2-7; clone_size: many; v_call: TRBV12-3/TRBV12-4; cdr3_aa: CASSLEAGGEQYF; cdr3_nt: TGTGCCAGCAGTTTAGAGGCAGGGGGCGAGCAGTACTTC
d_call: TRBD2; j_call: TRBJ2-1; clone_size: NA; v_call: TRBV7-2; cdr3_aa: CASSLMRTSGSHEQFF; cdr3_nt: TGTGCCAGCAGCTTAATGAGGACTAGCGGGTCCCATGAGCAGTTCTTC
d_call: NA; j_call: TRBJ2-7; clone_size: once; v_call: TRBV7-9; cdr3_aa: CASSFLERTARPMRYF; cdr3_nt: TGTGCCAGCAGCTTTTTGGAACGGACAGCCCGTCCGATGCGGTACTTC
d_call: NA; j_call: TRBJ2-1; clone_size: NA; v_call: TRBV4-1; cdr3_aa: CASSPSWDPVSYNEQFF; cdr3_nt: TGCGCCAGCAGCCCCTCCTGGGACCCGGTCTCCTACAATGAGCAGTTCTTC
d_call: TRBD2; j_call: TRBJ2-3; clone_size: NA; v_call: TRBV6-6; cdr3_aa: CASSYAGEVGWGTDTQYF; cdr3_nt: TGTGCCAGCAGTTACGCGGGGGAGGTGGGGTGGGGCACAGATACGCAGTATTTT
d_call: NA; j_call: TRBJ1-1; clone_size: NA; v_call: TRBV7-9; cdr3_aa: CASSTLWRGGSEAFF; cdr3_nt: TGTGCCAGCAGCACCCTGTGGAGGGGAGGGTCTGAAGCTTTCTTT
d_call: NA; j_call: TRBJ2-3; clone_size: few; v_call: TRBV27; cdr3_aa: CASSLFRGGTDTQYF; cdr3_nt: TGTGCCAGCAGTTTATTTAGAGGGGGCACAGATACGCAGTATTTT
d_call: TRBD1; j_call: TRBJ2-1; clone_size: many; v_call: TRBV6-2/TRBV6-3; cdr3_aa: CASGRDSGPYNEQFF; cdr3_nt: TGTGCCAGCGGCAGGGACAGCGGACCCTACAATGAGCAGTTCTTC
d_call: NA; j_call: TRBJ2-7; clone_size: few; v_call: TRBV27; cdr3_aa: CASSYGVYYEQYF; cdr3_nt: TGTGCCAGCAGTTATGGGGTGTACTACGAGCAGTACTTC
d_call: TRBD1; j_call: TRBJ2-1; clone_size: many; v_call: TRBV7-3; cdr3_aa: CASSLTGGDYNEQFF; cdr3_nt: TGTGCCAGCAGCTTAACAGGGGGCGACTACAATGAGCAGTTCTTC
d_call: TRBD1; j_call: TRBJ1-1; clone_size: NA; v_call: TRBV6-5; cdr3_aa: CASSYGPGGGVAFF; cdr3_nt: TGTGCCAGCAGTTACGGGCCAGGGGGCGGGGTGGCTTTCTTT
d_call: NA; j_call: TRBJ2-7; clone_size: few; v_call: TRBV27; cdr3_aa: CASSFSGYSYEQYF; cdr3_nt: TGTGCCAGCAGTTTTAGTGGGTACTCCTACGAGCAGTACTTC
d_call: NA; j_call: TRBJ1-5; clone_size: NA; v_call: TRBV19; cdr3_aa: CASSTSQTSWEPQHF; cdr3_nt: TGTGCCAGTAGTACCTCCCAGACCTCCTGGGAGCCCCAGCATTTT
d_call: TRBD2; j_call: TRBJ2-1; clone_size: few; v_call: TRBV7-9; cdr3_aa: CASSGDYPAGSYNEQFF; cdr3_nt: TGTGCCAGCAGTGGGGACTACCCAGCGGGGTCCTACAATGAGCAGTTCTTC
d_call: NA; j_call: TRBJ2-1; clone_size: NA; v_call: TRBV6-1; cdr3_aa: CASTGVFNEQFF; cdr3_nt: TGTGCCAGCACAGGGGTTTTCAATGAGCAGTTCTTC
d_call: NA; j_call: TRBJ2-2; clone_size: NA; v_call: TRBV25-1; cdr3_aa: CASGNIGELFF; cdr3_nt: TGTGCCAGCGGAAACATCGGGGAGCTGTTTTTT
d_call: NA; j_call: TRBJ2-2; clone_size: few; v_call: TRBV7-8; cdr3_aa: CASLQTDSANTGELFF; cdr3_nt: TGTGCCAGCCTTCAAACGGACAGTGCGAACACCGGGGAGCTGTTTTTT
d_call: TRBD1; j_call: TRBJ2-1; clone_size: NA; v_call: TRBV7-8; cdr3_aa: CASSFRDRGVDEQFF; cdr3_nt: TGTGCCAGCAGCTTTCGCGACAGGGGGGTAGATGAGCAGTTCTTC
d_call: NA; j_call: TRBJ2-7; clone_size: many; v_call: TRBV7-2; cdr3_aa: CASSARLSPYEQYF; cdr3_nt: TGTGCCAGCAGCGCTCGACTTAGCCCCTACGAGCAGTACTTC
d_call: NA; j_call: TRBJ2-4; clone_size: few; v_call: TRBV2; cdr3_aa: CASSVWALTRDPNPRDIQYF; cdr3_nt: TGTGCCAGCAGTGTTTGGGCCCTCACTCGGGACCCCAACCCGCGTGACATTCAGTACTTC
d_call: NA; j_call: TRBJ2-5; clone_size: few; v_call: TRBV24-1; cdr3_aa: CATSDSDTGTQYF; cdr3_nt: TGTGCCACCAGTGATTCTGACACGGGGACCCAGTACTTC
d_call: TRBD2; j_call: TRBJ2-5; clone_size: NA; v_call: TRBV7-9; cdr3_aa: CASSAFSGVPRETQYF; cdr3_nt: TGTGCCAGCAGCGCCTTTAGCGGGGTGCCGCGGGAGACCCAGTACTTC
d_call: NA; j_call: TRBJ2-2; clone_size: NA; v_call: TRBV12-3/TRBV12-4; cdr3_aa: CASSLLGPYTGELFF; cdr3_nt: TGTGCCAGCAGTTTACTGGGACCGTACACCGGGGAGCTGTTTTTT
d_call: TRBD1; j_call: TRBJ1-2; clone_size: few; v_call: TRBV28; cdr3_aa: CASSRQNYRDREGGYTF; cdr3_nt: TGTGCCAGCAGTCGCCAAAACTACCGGGACAGGGAGGGTGGCTACACCTTC
d_call: NA; j_call: TRBJ2-3; clone_size: NA; v_call: TRBV7-9; cdr3_aa: CAITVQAVSTDTQYF; cdr3_nt: TGTGCCATAACGGTCCAGGCGGTGAGCACAGATACGCAGTATTTT
d_call: NA; j_call: TRBJ2-5; clone_size: NA; v_call: TRBV6-1; cdr3_aa: CASSEGAGNQETQYF; cdr3_nt: TGTGCCAGCAGTGAAGGTGCAGGCAACCAAGAGACCCAGTACTTC
d_call: NA; j_call: TRBJ1-6; clone_size: once; v_call: TRBV14; cdr3_aa: CASSQDLGLDSPLHF; cdr3_nt: TGTGCCAGCAGCCAAGACCTGGGCTTGGACTCACCCCTCCACTTT
d_call: NA; j_call: TRBJ2-1; clone_size: NA; v_call: TRBV19; cdr3_aa: CASSIELDYNEQFF; cdr3_nt: TGTGCCAGTAGTATAGAACTAGACTACAATGAGCAGTTCTTC
d_call: NA; j_call: TRBJ1-5; clone_size: NA; v_call: TRBV10-2; cdr3_aa: CASSESELQPQHF; cdr3_nt: TGCGCCAGCAGTGAGTCGGAGCTTCAGCCCCAGCATTTT
d_call: NA; j_call: TRBJ1-1; clone_size: few; v_call: TRBV5-7; cdr3_aa: CASSLRFGASNTEAFF; cdr3_nt: TGTGCCAGCAGCTTGCGTTTTGGAGCAAGTAACACTGAAGCTTTCTTT
d_call: NA; j_call: TRBJ1-1; clone_size: few; v_call: TRBV27; cdr3_aa: CASSFSQGGGAEAFF; cdr3_nt: TGTGCCAGCAGTTTTTCCCAGGGAGGGGGGGCTGAAGCTTTCTTT
d_call: NA; j_call: TRBJ2-2; clone_size: NA; v_call: TRBV19; cdr3_aa: CASSPRDILNTGELFF; cdr3_nt: TGTGCCAGTAGTCCTCGGGACATACTGAACACCGGGGAGCTGTTTTTT
d_call: NA; j_call: TRBJ2-5; clone_size: NA; v_call: TRBV10-3; cdr3_aa: CVISDPLTGAQETQYF; cdr3_nt: TGTGTCATCAGTGACCCTCTGACAGGAGCCCAAGAGACCCAGTACTTC
d_call: TRBD2; j_call: TRBJ2-1; clone_size: many; v_call: TRBV7-6; cdr3_aa: CASTLGGRVNEQFF; cdr3_nt: TGTGCCAGCACCCTCGGGGGGAGGGTCAATGAGCAGTTCTTC
d_call: TRBD1; j_call: TRBJ1-1; clone_size: NA; v_call: TRBV20-1; cdr3_aa: CSSAEGAGTEAFF; cdr3_nt: TGCAGTTCGGCGGAGGGGGCCGGTACCGAAGCTTTCTTT
d_call: NA; j_call: TRBJ1-1; clone_size: few; v_call: TRBV5-1; cdr3_aa: CASRETENTEAFF; cdr3_nt: TGCGCCAGCAGAGAGACAGAGAACACTGAAGCTTTCTTT
d_call: TRBD1; j_call: TRBJ2-1; clone_size: NA; v_call: TRBV12-3/TRBV12-4; cdr3_aa: CASRGHHGTAYNEQFF; cdr3_nt: TGTGCCAGCAGAGGGCACCACGGGACAGCTTACAATGAGCAGTTCTTC
d_call: NA; j_call: TRBJ2-3; clone_size: NA; v_call: TRBV7-8; cdr3_aa: CASSLIDGSTDTQYF; cdr3_nt: TGTGCCAGCAGCTTGATAGACGGTAGCACAGATACGCAGTATTTT
d_call: TRBD1; j_call: TRBJ1-2; clone_size: NA; v_call: TRBV12-3/TRBV12-4; cdr3_aa: CASSPDRGRGYGYTF; cdr3_nt: TGTGCCAGCAGTCCGGACAGGGGGCGAGGTTATGGCTACACCTTC
d_call: NA; j_call: TRBJ2-1; clone_size: NA; v_call: TRBV20-1; cdr3_aa: CSAKGTYEQFF; cdr3_nt: TGCAGTGCTAAGGGGACTTATGAGCAGTTCTTC
d_call: NA; j_call: TRBJ2-7; clone_size: many; v_call: TRBV7-9; cdr3_aa: CASGEGSPYEQYF; cdr3_nt: TGTGCCAGCGGCGAGGGATCCCCCTACGAGCAGTACTTC
d_call: TRBD1; j_call: TRBJ1-1; clone_size: NA; v_call: TRBV10-3; cdr3_aa: CAISEQGALVKNTEAFF; cdr3_nt: TGTGCCATCAGTGAGCAGGGGGCCCTTGTTAAAAACACTGAAGCTTTCTTT
d_call: TRBD2; j_call: TRBJ2-3; clone_size: NA; v_call: TRBV4-1; cdr3_aa: CASSQGPILAGAADTQYF; cdr3_nt: TGCGCCAGCAGCCAAGGACCGATTCTAGCGGGGGCTGCAGATACGCAGTATTTT
d_call: TRBD1; j_call: TRBJ2-5; clone_size: few; v_call: TRBV11-2; cdr3_aa: CASSSWDREEETQYF; cdr3_nt: TGTGCCAGCAGCTCATGGGACAGGGAGGAGGAGACCCAGTACTTC
d_call: TRBD2; j_call: TRBJ2-3; clone_size: NA; v_call: TRBV11-1; cdr3_aa: CASSFTILAEGSDTQYF; cdr3_nt: TGTGCCAGCAGCTTCACGATTCTAGCGGAGGGCTCAGATACGCAGTATTTT
d_call: TRBD1; j_call: TRBJ1-6; clone_size: few; v_call: TRBV7-6; cdr3_aa: CASSPWGQGGNSPLHF; cdr3_nt: TGTGCCAGCAGCCCGTGGGGACAGGGAGGTAATTCACCCCTCCACTTT
d_call: TRBD1; j_call: TRBJ2-3; clone_size: few; v_call: TRBV12-5; cdr3_aa: CASGFGTALSGDTQYF; cdr3_nt: TGTGCTAGTGGTTTTGGGACAGCCTTATCGGGAGATACGCAGTATTTT
d_call: NA; j_call: TRBJ2-1; clone_size: many; v_call: TRBV7-9; cdr3_aa: CASSTRTEHNEQFF; cdr3_nt: TGTGCCAGCAGCACCCGGACGGAACACAATGAGCAGTTCTTC
d_call: NA; j_call: TRBJ1-2; clone_size: NA; v_call: TRBV12-5; cdr3_aa: CASGLVVTENYGYTF; cdr3_nt: TGTGCTAGTGGTTTGGTAGTGACAGAAAACTATGGCTACACCTTC
d_call: NA; j_call: TRBJ2-3; clone_size: few; v_call: TRBV5-6; cdr3_aa: CASSFGTHYTDTQYF; cdr3_nt: TGTGCCAGCAGCTTCGGGACACACTACACAGATACGCAGTATTTT
d_call: NA; j_call: TRBJ2-5; clone_size: many; v_call: TRBV7-2; cdr3_aa: CASSWGDHLRGKETQYF; cdr3_nt: TGTGCCAGCAGCTGGGGAGACCACCTCAGGGGAAAAGAGACCCAGTACTTC
d_call: NA; j_call: TRBJ1-2; clone_size: NA; v_call: TRBV5-4; cdr3_aa: CASSSAGAGDGYTF; cdr3_nt: TGTGCCAGCAGCAGCGCCGGGGCCGGCGATGGCTACACCTTC
d_call: TRBD2; j_call: TRBJ2-2; clone_size: few; v_call: TRBV7-6; cdr3_aa: CASSGSGGTHTGELFF; cdr3_nt: TGTGCCAGCAGCGGGAGCGGGGGGACCCACACCGGGGAGCTGTTTTTT
d_call: NA; j_call: TRBJ1-1; clone_size: NA; v_call: TRBV6-1; cdr3_aa: CASSEAAGAWTEAFF; cdr3_nt: TGTGCCAGCAGTGAAGCGGCGGGGGCTTGGACTGAAGCTTTCTTT
d_call: NA; j_call: TRBJ2-1; clone_size: many; v_call: TRBV12-3/TRBV12-4; cdr3_aa: CASSPDIPSSYNEQFF; cdr3_nt: TGTGCCAGCAGTCCTGACATCCCAAGCTCCTACAATGAGCAGTTCTTC